Sequencing of this T cell receptor beta chain was carried out in a study of T cells in Graves' hyperthyroidism and ophthalmopathy. V lost 5 bases and J lost 3; bases outside the gene matches: 12. CDR3 length: 17 amino acids. Germline V gene lookup returns CDR1 WSHSY and CDR2 SAAADI. Study results and caveats: Most clonotypes expanded in the thyroid (above 0.001) were also present in blood.

On this clonotype: The target antigen is unknown.

Criteria for exclusion of patients were uncontrolled infection, other autoimmune disease, pregnancy or lactation. Clinical symptoms, serum thyroxine and TRAb, thyroid ultrasound and orbital computed tomography together formed the diagnostic basis. TCR beta CDR3 region amplification was performed from RNA transcripts. An initial round of RT-PCR targeting the TCR CDR3 relied on the HTBI primer set. TCRdb ran MiXCR on the multiplex PCR reads and lists one entry per CDR3 protein. The repertoire has approximately 490,000 distinct CDR3 sequences, roughly 23% of them found once; the top ten carry approximately 49%.

The chain combines TRBV10-2 with TRBJ1-1; 10 bases map to TRBD1. The sequence derives from a woman between 65 and 79 years old with Graves' ophthalmopathy. Input material: blood. The CDR3 bases are TGCGCCAGCAGTACCGGGACAGGGGTCTTCTGGGACACTGAAGCTTTCTTT. Its protein is CASSTGTGVFWDTEAFF.